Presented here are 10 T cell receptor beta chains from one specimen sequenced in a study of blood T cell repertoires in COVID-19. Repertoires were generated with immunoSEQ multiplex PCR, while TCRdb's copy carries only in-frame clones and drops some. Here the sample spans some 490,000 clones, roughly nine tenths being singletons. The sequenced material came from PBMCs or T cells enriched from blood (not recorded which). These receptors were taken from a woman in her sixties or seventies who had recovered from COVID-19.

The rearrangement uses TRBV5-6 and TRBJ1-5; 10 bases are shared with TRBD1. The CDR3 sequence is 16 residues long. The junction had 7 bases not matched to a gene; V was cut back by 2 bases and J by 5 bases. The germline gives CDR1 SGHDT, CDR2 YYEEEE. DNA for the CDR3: TGTGCCAGCAGCTTTGGGACAGGGGACTTTTATCAGCCCCAGCATTTT. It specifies CASSFGTGDFYQPQHF.

CDR3 protein: CASSPQKGRPNTEAFF. In DNA, the CDR3 is TGTGCCAGCTCGCCCCAAAAGGGGCGACCTAACACTGAAGCTTTCTTT. The genes are TRBV18 and TRBJ1-1; D is possibly TRBD1 (5 bases). Germline CDR1 and CDR2: KGHSH and LQKENI. V gave up 6 bases and J gave up 2 bases, with 19 bases separating them. CDR3 length: 16 residues. Combining the CDR3 with reference TRBV18 and TRBJ1-1 gives the whole variable domain NAGVMQNPRHLVRRRGQEARLRCSPMKGHSHVYWYRQLPEEGLKFMVYLQKENIIDESGMPKERFSAEFPKEGPSILRIQQVVRGDSAAYFCASSPQKGRPNTEAFFGQGTRLTVV.

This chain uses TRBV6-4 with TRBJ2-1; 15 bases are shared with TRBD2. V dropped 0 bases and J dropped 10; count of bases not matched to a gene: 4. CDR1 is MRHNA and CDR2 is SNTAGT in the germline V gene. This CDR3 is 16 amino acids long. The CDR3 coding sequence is TGTGCCAGCAGTGACTCAGGACTAGCGGGGGGGAAGGAGCAGTTCTTC. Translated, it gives CASSDSGLAGGKEQFF.

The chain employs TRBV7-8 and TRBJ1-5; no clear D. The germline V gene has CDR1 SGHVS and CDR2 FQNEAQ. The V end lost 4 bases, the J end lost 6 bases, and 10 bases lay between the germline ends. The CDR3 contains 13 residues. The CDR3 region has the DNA TGTGCCAGCAGCTCAACCTCTACTCAGCCCCAGCATTTT. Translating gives CASSSTSTQPQHF.

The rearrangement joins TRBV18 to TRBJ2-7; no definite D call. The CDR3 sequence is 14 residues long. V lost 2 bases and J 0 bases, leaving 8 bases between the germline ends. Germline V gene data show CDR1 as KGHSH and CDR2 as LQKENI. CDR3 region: CASSPNQDSYEQYF. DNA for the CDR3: TGTGCCAGCTCACCAAACCAGGACTCCTACGAGCAGTACTTC.

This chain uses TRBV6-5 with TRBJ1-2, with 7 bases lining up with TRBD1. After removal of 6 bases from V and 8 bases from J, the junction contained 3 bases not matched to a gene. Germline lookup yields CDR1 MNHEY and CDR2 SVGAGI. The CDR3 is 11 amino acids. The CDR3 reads CASRMTGGYTF. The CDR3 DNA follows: TGTGCCAGCAGGATGACAGGGGGCTACACCTTC.

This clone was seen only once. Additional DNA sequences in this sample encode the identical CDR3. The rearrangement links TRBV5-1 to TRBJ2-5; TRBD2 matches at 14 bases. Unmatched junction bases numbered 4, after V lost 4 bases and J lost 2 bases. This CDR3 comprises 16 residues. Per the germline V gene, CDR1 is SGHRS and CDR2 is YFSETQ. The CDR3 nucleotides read TGCGCCAGCAGCCCCGGACTAGCGGGGGGTCAAGAGACCCAGTACTTC. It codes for CASSPGLAGGQETQYF.

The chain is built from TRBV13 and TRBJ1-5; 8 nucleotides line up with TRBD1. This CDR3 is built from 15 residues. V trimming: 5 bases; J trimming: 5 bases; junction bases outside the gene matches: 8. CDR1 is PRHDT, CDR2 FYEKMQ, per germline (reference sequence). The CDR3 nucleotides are TGTGCCAGCAGCGCGACAGGGGAGGGACATCAGCCCCAGCATTTT. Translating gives CASSATGEGHQPQHF.

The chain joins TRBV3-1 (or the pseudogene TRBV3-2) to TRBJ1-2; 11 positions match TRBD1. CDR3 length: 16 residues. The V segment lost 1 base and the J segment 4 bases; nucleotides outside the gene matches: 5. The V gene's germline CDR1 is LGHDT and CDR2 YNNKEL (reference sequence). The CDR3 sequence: CASSQGLDRGPYGYTF. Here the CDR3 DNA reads TGTGCCAGCAGCCAAGGCTTGGACAGGGGGCCCTATGGCTACACCTTC.

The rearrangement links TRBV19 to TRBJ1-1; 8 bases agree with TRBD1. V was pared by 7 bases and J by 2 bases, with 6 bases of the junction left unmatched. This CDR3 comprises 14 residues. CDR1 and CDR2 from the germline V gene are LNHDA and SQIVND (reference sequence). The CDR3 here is CASNFRGLNTEAFF. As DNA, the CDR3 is TGTGCCAGTAACTTCAGGGGGCTTAACACTGAAGCTTTCTTT.